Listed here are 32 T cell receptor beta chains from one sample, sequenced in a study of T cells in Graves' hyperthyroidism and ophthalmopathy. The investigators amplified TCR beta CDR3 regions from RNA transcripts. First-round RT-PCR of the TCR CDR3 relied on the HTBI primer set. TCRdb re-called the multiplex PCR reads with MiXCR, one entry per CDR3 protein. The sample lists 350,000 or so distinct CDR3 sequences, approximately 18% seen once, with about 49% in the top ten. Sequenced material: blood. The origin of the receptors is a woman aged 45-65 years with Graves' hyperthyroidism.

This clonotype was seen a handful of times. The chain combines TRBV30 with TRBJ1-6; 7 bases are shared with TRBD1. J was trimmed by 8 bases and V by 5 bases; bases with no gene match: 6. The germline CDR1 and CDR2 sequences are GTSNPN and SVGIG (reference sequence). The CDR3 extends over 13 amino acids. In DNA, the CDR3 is TGTGCCTGGGACAGGGATGTCGATTCACCCCTCCACTTT. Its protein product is CAWDRDVDSPLHF.

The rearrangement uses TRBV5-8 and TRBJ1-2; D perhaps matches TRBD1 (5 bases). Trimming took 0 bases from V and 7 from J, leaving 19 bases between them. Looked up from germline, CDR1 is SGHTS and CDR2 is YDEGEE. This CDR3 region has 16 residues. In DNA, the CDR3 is TGTGCCAGCAGCTTGGAACAGGAGCGGCGGGTTTTTGGCTACACCTTC. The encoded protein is CASSLEQERRVFGYTF.

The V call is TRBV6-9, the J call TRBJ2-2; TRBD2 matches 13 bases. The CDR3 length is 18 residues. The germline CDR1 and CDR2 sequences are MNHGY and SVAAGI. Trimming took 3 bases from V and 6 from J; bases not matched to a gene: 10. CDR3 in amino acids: CASSYFAPTSGGAGELFF. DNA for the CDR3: TGTGCCAGCAGTTACTTTGCGCCTACTAGCGGGGGGGCCGGGGAGCTGTTTTTT.

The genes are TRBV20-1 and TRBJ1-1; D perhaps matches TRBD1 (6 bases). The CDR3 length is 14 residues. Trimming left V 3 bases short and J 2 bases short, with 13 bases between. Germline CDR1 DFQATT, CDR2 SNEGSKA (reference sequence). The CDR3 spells CSARQGLLNTEAFF. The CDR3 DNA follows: TGCAGTGCTAGGCAGGGGTTGTTAAACACTGAAGCTTTCTTT.

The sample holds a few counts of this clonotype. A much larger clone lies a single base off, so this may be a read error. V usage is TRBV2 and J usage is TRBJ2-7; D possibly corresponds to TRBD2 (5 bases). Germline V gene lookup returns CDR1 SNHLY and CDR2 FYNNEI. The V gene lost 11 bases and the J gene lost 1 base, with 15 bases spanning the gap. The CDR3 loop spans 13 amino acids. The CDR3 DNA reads TGTGCCTCGAGAGGGATTAGGTCCTACGAGCAGTACTTC. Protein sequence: CASRGIRSYEQYF.

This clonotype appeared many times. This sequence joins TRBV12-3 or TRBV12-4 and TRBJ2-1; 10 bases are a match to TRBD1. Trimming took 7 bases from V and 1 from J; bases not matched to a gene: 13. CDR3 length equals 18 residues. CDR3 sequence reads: CASNPGTGDASSYNEQFF. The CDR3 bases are TGTGCCAGCAACCCCGGGACAGGGGATGCTTCGTCCTACAATGAGCAGTTCTTC.

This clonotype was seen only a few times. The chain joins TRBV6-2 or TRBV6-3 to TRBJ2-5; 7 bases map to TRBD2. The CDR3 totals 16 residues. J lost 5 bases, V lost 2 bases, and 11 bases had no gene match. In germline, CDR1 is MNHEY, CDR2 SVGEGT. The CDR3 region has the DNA TGTGCCAGCAGTTACGCGCTGCGGGGGACCTTGGAGACCCAGTACTTC. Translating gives CASSYALRGTLETQYF.

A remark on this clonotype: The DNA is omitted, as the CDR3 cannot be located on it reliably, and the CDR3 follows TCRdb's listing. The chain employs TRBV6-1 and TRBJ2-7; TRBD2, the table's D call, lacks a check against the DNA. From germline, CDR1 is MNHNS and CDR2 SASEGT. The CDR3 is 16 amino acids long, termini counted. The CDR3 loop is CASSSSGSGRAGEQYF.

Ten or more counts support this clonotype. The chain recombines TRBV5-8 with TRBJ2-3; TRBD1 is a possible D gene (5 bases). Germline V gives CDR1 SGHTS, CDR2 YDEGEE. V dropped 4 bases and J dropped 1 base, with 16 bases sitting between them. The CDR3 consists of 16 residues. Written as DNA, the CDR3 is TGTGCCAGCAGCGAACCTCGGACACTTCGCACAGATACGCAGTATTTT. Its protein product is CASSEPRTLRTDTQYF.

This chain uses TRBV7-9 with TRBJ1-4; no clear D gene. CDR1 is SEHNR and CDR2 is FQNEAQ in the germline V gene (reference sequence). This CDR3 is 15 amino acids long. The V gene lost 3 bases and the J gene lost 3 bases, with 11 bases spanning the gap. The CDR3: CASSLFDVPNEKLFF. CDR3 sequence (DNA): TGTGCCAGCAGCTTGTTTGACGTCCCTAATGAAAAACTGTTTTTT.

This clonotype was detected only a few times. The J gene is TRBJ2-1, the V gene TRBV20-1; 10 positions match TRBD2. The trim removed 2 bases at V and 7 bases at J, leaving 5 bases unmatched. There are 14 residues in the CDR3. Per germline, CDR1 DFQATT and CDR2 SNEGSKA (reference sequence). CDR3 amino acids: CSARRLAGVNEQFF. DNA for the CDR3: TGCAGTGCTAGAAGGCTAGCGGGGGTAAATGAGCAGTTCTTC.

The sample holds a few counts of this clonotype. The CDR3 sequence: CSARAGTGNIQYF. The CDR3 coding sequence is TGCAGTGCTAGAGCAGGGACAGGAAACATTCAGTACTTC. This chain links TRBV20-1 with TRBJ2-4; 8 nucleotides align to TRBD1. J gave up 6 bases and V 1 base, and 2 bases lay outside the gene matches. This CDR3 is 13 amino acids long. In germline, CDR1 is DFQATT, CDR2 SNEGSKA (reference sequence).

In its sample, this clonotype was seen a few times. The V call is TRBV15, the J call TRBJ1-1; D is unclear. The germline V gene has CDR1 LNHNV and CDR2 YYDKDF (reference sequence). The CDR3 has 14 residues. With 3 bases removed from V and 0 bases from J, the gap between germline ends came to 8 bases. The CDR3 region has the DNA TGTGCCACCAGCAGGGATAACATGAACACTGAAGCTTTCTTT. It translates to CATSRDNMNTEAFF. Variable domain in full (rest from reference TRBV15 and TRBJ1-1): DAMVIQNPRYQVTQFGKPVTLSCSQTLNHNVMYWYQQKSSQAPKLLFHYYDKDFNNEADTPDNFQSRRPNTSFCFLDIRSPGLGDTAMYLCATSRDNMNTEAFFGQGTRLTVV.

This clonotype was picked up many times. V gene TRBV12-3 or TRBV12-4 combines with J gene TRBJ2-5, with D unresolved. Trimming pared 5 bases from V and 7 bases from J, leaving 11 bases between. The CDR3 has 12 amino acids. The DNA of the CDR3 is TGTGCCAGCAGTCCCCTAAAAGGGACCCAGTACTTC. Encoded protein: CASSPLKGTQYF.

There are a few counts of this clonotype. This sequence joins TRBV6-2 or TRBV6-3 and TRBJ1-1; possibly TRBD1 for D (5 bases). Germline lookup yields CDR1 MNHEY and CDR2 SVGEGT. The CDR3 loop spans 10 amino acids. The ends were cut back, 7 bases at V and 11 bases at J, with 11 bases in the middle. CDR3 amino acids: CASKGKGAFF. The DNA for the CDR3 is TGTGCCAGCAAGGGAAAGGGGGCTTTCTTT.

The CDR3 coding sequence is TGTGCCAGCGGGGAAGGTAGATTAAGAGGACAGGGGAGGTACGAGCAGTACTTC. The encoded protein is CASGEGRLRGQGRYEQYF. This sequence joins TRBV6-2 or TRBV6-3 and TRBJ2-7; 9 bases are shared with TRBD1. The CDR3 is 18 residues long. Germline CDR1 reads MNHEY; CDR2 reads SVGEGT. The V segment lost 8 bases and the J segment 4 bases; nucleotides outside the gene matches: 21.

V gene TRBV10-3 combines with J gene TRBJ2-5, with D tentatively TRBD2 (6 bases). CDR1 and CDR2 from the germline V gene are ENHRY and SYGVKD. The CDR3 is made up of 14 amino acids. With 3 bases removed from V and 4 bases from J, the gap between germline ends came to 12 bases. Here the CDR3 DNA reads TGTGCCATCAGTGACTCCGGGGGTGGAGAGACCCAGTACTTC. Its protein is CAISDSGGGETQYF.

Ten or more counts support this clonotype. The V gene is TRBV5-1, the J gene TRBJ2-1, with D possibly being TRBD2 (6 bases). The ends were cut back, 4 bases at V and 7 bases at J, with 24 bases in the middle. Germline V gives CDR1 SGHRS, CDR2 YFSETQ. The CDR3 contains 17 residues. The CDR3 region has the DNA TGCGCCAGCAGCCACTGGTTGGGGCCTAGCGAGGTAAATGAGCAGTTCTTC. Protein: CASSHWLGPSEVNEQFF.

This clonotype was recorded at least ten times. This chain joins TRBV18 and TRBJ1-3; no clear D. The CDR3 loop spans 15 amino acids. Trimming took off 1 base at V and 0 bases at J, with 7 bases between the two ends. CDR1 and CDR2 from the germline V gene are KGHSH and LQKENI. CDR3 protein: CASSPRQVSGNTIYF. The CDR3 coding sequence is TGTGCCAGCTCACCACGCCAGGTCTCTGGAAACACCATATATTTT.

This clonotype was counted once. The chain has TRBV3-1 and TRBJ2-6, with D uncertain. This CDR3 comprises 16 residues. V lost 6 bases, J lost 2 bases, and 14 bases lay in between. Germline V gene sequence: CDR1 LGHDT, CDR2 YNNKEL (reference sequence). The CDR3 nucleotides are TGTGCCAGCAGGAAGGAGTTGAACCCTGGGGCCAACGTCCTGACTTTC. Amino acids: CASRKELNPGANVLTF.

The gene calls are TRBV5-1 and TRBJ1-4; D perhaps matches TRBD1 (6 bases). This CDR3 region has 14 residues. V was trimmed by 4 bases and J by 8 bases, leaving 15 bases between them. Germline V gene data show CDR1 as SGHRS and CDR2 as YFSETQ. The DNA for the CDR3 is TGCGCCAGCAGCCAAGGGGGGGGTGACGAAAAACTGTTTTTT. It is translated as CASSQGGGDEKLFF.

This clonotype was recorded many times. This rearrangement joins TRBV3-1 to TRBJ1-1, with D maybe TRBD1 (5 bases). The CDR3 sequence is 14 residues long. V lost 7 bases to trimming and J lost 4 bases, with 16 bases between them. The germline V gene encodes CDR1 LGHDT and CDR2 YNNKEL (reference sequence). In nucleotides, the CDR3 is TGTGCCAGCACCCCGGCGGGGCATGGCACTGAAGCTTTCTTT. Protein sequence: CASTPAGHGTEAFF.

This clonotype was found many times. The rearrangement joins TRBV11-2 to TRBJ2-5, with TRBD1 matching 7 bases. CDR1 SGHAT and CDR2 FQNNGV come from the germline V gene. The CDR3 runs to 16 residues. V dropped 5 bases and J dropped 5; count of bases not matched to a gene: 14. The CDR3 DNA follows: TGTGCCAGCAGCCTAGGGAAGGGGGCGCAACACGAGACCCAGTACTTC. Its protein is CASSLGKGAQHETQYF.

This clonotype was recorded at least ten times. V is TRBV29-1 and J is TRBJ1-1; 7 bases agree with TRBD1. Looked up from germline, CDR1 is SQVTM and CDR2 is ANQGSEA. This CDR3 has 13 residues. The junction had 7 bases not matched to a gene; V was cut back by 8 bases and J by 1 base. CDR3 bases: TGCAGCAAAAGACAGGGTCCGAACACTGAAGCTTTCTTT. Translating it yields CSKRQGPNTEAFF.

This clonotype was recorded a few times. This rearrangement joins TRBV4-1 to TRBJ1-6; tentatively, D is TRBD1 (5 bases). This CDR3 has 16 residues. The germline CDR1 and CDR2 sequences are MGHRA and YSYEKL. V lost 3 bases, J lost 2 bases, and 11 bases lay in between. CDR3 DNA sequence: TGCGCCAGCAGCCAGGGGGATTGGGCCTATAATTCACCCCTCCACTTT. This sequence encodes CASSQGDWAYNSPLHF.

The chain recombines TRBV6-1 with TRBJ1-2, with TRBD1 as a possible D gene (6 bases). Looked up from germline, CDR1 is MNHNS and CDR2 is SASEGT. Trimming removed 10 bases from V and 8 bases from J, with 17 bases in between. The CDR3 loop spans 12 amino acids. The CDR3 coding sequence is TGTGCCATCTCTGGACAGACTACGGGCTACACCTTC. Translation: CAISGQTTGYTF.

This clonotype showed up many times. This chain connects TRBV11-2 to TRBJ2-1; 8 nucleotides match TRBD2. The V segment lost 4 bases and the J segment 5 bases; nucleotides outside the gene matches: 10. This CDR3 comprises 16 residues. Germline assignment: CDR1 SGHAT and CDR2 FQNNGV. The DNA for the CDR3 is TGTGCCAGCAGCTCCCGGGGGGGCCTCGGGGACAATGAGCAGTTCTTC. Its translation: CASSSRGGLGDNEQFF.

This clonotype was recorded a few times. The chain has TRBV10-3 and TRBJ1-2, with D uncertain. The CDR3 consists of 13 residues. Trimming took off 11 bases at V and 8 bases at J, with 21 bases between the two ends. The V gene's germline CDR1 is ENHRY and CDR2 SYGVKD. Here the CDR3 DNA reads TGTGCCCTTAAGGTTACTCCTCTTGGAGGCTACACCTTC. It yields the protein CALKVTPLGGYTF.

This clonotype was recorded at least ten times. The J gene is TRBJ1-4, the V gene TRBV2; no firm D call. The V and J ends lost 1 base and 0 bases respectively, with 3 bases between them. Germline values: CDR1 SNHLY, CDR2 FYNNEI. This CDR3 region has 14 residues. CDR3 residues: CASSEGSTNEKLFF. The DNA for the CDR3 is TGTGCCAGCAGTGAAGGGTCAACTAATGAAAAACTGTTTTTT.

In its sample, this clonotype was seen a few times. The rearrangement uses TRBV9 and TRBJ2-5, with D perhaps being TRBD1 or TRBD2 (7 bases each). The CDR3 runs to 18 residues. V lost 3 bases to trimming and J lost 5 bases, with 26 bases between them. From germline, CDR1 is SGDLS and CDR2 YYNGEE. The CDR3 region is CASSASGGSISRGETQYF. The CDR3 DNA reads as TGTGCCAGCAGCGCCAGCGGCGGGAGTATCTCCAGGGGGGAGACCCAGTACTTC. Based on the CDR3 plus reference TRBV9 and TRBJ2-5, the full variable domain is DSGVTQTPKHLITATGQRVTLRCSPRSGDLSVYWYQQSLDQGLQFLIQYYNGEERAKGNILERFSAQQFPDLHSELNLSSLELGDSALYFCASSASGGSISRGETQYFGPGTRLLVL.

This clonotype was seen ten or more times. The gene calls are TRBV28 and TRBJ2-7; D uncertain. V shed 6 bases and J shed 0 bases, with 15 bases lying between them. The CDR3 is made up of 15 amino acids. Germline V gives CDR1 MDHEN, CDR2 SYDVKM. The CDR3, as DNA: TGTGCCAGCAGCCTTCCCGACAACCTCTCCTACGAGCAGTACTTC. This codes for CASSLPDNLSYEQYF.

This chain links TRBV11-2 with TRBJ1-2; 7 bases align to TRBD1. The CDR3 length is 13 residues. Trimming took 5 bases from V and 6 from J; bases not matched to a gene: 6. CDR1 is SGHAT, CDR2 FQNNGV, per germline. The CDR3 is CASSGPGQHGYTF. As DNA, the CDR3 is TGTGCCAGCAGCGGTCCGGGACAGCATGGCTACACCTTC.